Presented here are 32 T cell receptor beta chains from one specimen sequenced in a study of radiation and T cells in renal cell carcinoma. Time point described: baseline pretreatment blood. Treatment noted: 15 Gy SBRT to primary tumor, nephrectomy 4 weeks later. Only in-frame clones appear in the TCRdb table, and some are missing; sequencing was by immunoSEQ multiplex PCR. Of 94,000 or so clones listed, 82% are singletons. This sample comprised blood, obtained from a patient whose treatment included radiotherapy and nephrectomy. These receptors originate from a man in his sixties with renal cell carcinoma.

The CDR3 DNA follows: TGCGCCAGCAGCCTACCCCCCGGGGACAGGTCCAATCATACCCTCAAGTCGAATCAGCCCCAGCATTTT. Encoded protein: CASSLPPGDRSNHTLKSNQPQHF. The chain carries TRBV10-1 and TRBJ1-5, with 8 positions matching TRBD1. This CDR3 is built from 23 residues. Trimming at V came to 6 bases and at J to 4 bases, leaving 32 bases not matched to a gene. Germline V gives CDR1 WNHNN, CDR2 SYGVQD (reference sequence).

The sample holds a few counts of this clone. This chain uses TRBV19 with TRBJ1-1; 9 bases are a match to TRBD1. Per the germline V gene, CDR1 is LNHDA and CDR2 is SQIVND (reference sequence). The CDR3 contains 13 residues. The trim removed 6 bases at V and 7 bases at J, leaving 6 bases unmatched. The CDR3 spells CASRLQGADEAFF. CDR3 DNA: TGTGCCAGTAGGCTACAGGGGGCGGATGAAGCTTTCTTT.

This chain uses TRBV12-1 with TRBJ2-3; the table's D call TRBD2 went unverified against the DNA. TRBV12-1 is a recognized pseudogene. The CDR3 is made up of 19 amino acids. CDR3 loop: CASSFGGTSGRTHTDTQYF. Written as DNA, the CDR3 is TGTGCCAGCAGCTTTGGGGGGACTAGCGGGAGGACACACACAGATACGCAGTATTTT.

This clone occurred once. This chain joins TRBV6-9 and TRBJ1-1; D unresolved. The CDR3 runs 13 residues. The V end lost 6 bases, the J end lost 6 bases, and 14 bases lay between the germline ends. Germline V gives CDR1 MNHGY, CDR2 SVAAGI. CDR3 nucleotides: TGTGCCAGCAGCCCTAATAAGGTAGCTGAAGCTTTCTTT. Its translation is CASSPNKVAEAFF.

This clone has more than one count but fewer than ten. The V call is TRBV7-9, the J call TRBJ2-2; D is ambiguous. Germline V gene sequence: CDR1 SEHNR, CDR2 FQNEAQ (reference sequence). This CDR3 spans 15 amino acids. The germline V and J ends were trimmed by 1 base and 1 base, with 7 bases remaining between them. DNA for the CDR3: TGTGCCAGCAGCTTAGGAAGTAAGAACACCGGGGAGCTGTTTTTT. It translates to CASSLGSKNTGELFF. Drawing the rest from reference TRBV7-9 and TRBJ2-2, the complete variable domain is DTGVSQNPRHKITKRGQNVTFRCDPISEHNRLYWYRQTLGQGPEFLTYFQNEAQLEKSRLLSDRFSAERPKGSFSTLEIQRTEQGDSAMYLCASSLGSKNTGELFFGEGSRLTVL.

The gene calls are TRBV7-9 and TRBJ1-5, with D perhaps TRBD1 (5 bases). In germline, CDR1 is SEHNR, CDR2 FQNEAQ (reference sequence). Deletions cut 1 base from V and 4 bases from J, with 11 bases between. This CDR3 comprises 15 residues. The CDR3 DNA is TGTGCCAGCAGCTTAGTAGGCGCAGGGAATCAGCCCCAGCATTTT. Residues: CASSLVGAGNQPQHF.

This clone has just a few counts. The chain combines TRBV27 with TRBJ2-1, with D perhaps TRBD1 or TRBD2 (5 bases each). The V end lost 0 bases, the J end lost 5 bases, and 14 bases lay between the germline ends. Germline V CDR1 and CDR2: MNHEY, SMNVEV (reference sequence). CDR3 length: 16 residues. The DNA of the CDR3 is TGTGCCAGCAGTTTATCGGCCGGGACGGGGCACAATGAGCAGTTCTTC. Protein product: CASSLSAGTGHNEQFF.

The V gene is TRBV29-1, the J gene TRBJ2-5, with D tentatively TRBD1 (5 bases). The germline V gene has CDR1 SQVTM and CDR2 ANQGSEA. Trimming removed 7 bases at V and 5 bases at J, with 11 bases between. This CDR3 has 11 amino acids. CDR3 region: CSGRVGETQYF. CDR3 in DNA: TGCAGCGGCAGGGTGGGGGAGACCCAGTACTTC.

This chain connects TRBV27 to TRBJ2-5, with 7 nucleotides matching TRBD2. With 8 bases clipped from V and 4 bases from J, the junction kept 13 bases outside the gene matches. Germline CDR1 reads MNHEY; CDR2 reads SMNVEV (reference sequence). The length of the CDR3 is 15 residues. This CDR3 reads CASAFGTTLGETQYF. The CDR3 DNA sequence: TGTGCCAGCGCCTTCGGGACTACCTTAGGAGAGACCCAGTACTTC.

By proportion, this clone is medium-sized. The J gene is TRBJ2-4, the V gene TRBV5-1; D is perhaps TRBD1 (6 bases). This CDR3 spans 17 amino acids. Germline V CDR1 and CDR2: SGHRS, YFSETQ. V dropped 3 bases and J dropped 0 bases, with 16 bases sitting between them. The CDR3 loop reads CASSSYRAGLAKNIQYF. DNA for the CDR3: TGCGCCAGCAGCTCTTACAGGGCCGGTTTAGCCAAAAACATTCAGTACTTC.

The chain links TRBV7-9 to TRBJ2-7, with 7 bases matching TRBD2. The CDR3 is 14 residues long. The ends lost 8 bases at V and 5 bases at J; junction bases unmatched: 12. Germline V CDR1 and CDR2: SEHNR, FQNEAQ (reference sequence). The CDR3 is CASSPGGWVDEQYF. CDR3 DNA sequence: TGTGCCAGCTCCCCCGGGGGGTGGGTAGACGAGCAGTACTTC.

The chain links TRBV7-2 to TRBJ2-7; 11 nucleotides agree with TRBD2. Germline V gives CDR1 SGHTA, CDR2 FQGNSA. The CDR3 has 16 residues. J lost 1 base, V lost 0 bases, and 2 bases had no gene match. The CDR3 loop reads CASSLALAGGSYEQYF. The CDR3 nucleotides read TGTGCCAGCAGCTTAGCCTTAGCGGGAGGGTCCTACGAGCAGTACTTC.

This chain links TRBV2 with TRBJ2-1; either TRBD1 or TRBD2 may supply D (5 bases each). Per the germline V gene, CDR1 is SNHLY and CDR2 is FYNNEI. Trimming left V 10 bases short and J 14 bases short, with 24 bases between. The CDR3 is made up of 13 amino acids. CDR3 nucleotide sequence: TGTGCCACGGGGCGCGACAGCCAATCTGGGGAGTTCTTC. It translates to CATGRDSQSGEFF.

The CDR3 region is CASSLGTGQETQYF. The DNA for the CDR3 is TGTGCCAGCAGCTTAGGGACAGGACAAGAGACCCAGTACTTC. This chain connects TRBV5-4 to TRBJ2-5; 8 bases are shared with TRBD1. V was clipped by 2 bases and J by 2 bases; unmatched bases: 2. CDR3 length: 14 amino acids. Germline CDR1 is SGHNT and CDR2 is YYREEE (reference sequence).

The CDR3 loop reads CAWSPGPQETQYF. As DNA, the CDR3 is TGTGCCTGGAGTCCGGGACCGCAAGAGACCCAGTACTTC. The chain couples TRBV30 to TRBJ2-5; D may be TRBD1 or TRBD2 (5 bases each). V was cut by 2 bases and J by 2 bases, with 9 bases left in between. Germline V lookup: CDR1 GTSNPN, CDR2 SVGIG (reference sequence). The CDR3 spans 13 residues.

This chain connects TRBV7-9 to TRBJ2-3; D is tentatively TRBD1 or TRBD2 (6 bases each). Trimming removed 4 bases from V and 5 bases from J, with 13 bases in between. CDR1 and CDR2 (germline): SEHNR, FQNEAQ (reference sequence). The CDR3 consists of 14 residues. CDR3 DNA sequence: TGTGCCAGCAGCTCTGGGAAGGGGGGAGATACGCAGTATTTT. It encodes CASSSGKGGDTQYF.

This sequence joins TRBV6-5 and TRBJ2-1; 12 bases align to TRBD2. This CDR3 spans 15 amino acids. The V gene's germline CDR1 is MNHEY and CDR2 SVGAGI. After removal of 6 bases from V and 4 bases from J, the junction contained 4 bases not matched to a gene. The chain's CDR3 is CASRGGTSGYNEQFF. Here the CDR3 DNA reads TGTGCCAGCAGAGGAGGGACTAGCGGGTACAATGAGCAGTTCTTC.

The rearrangement links TRBV21-1 to TRBJ2-5; the DNA was not used to check the table's D call, TRBD1. TRBV21-1 is flagged as a pseudogene. The CDR3 loop spans 14 amino acids. The DNA of the CDR3 is TGTGCCAGCAGCATAGGGACAGCTCAAGAGACCCAGTACTTC. Amino acid sequence: CASSIGTAQETQYF.

V gene TRBV5-6 combines with J gene TRBJ2-7; maybe TRBD2 (7 bases). The CDR3 loop spans 15 amino acids. Germline V lookup: CDR1 SGHDT, CDR2 YYEEEE. V gave up 4 bases and J gave up 5 bases, with 19 bases separating them. For the CDR3, the DNA is TGTGCCAGCAGCGGGGGGGCAGCGTCCCTCCACGAGCAGTACTTC. This sequence encodes CASSGGAASLHEQYF.

The chain joins TRBV18 to TRBJ2-1; the D gene is possibly TRBD1 (6 bases). CDR3 length: 16 residues. V lost 1 base to trimming and J lost 6 bases, with 16 bases between them. CDR1 and CDR2 (germline): KGHSH, LQKENI. CDR3 DNA: TGTGCCAGCTCACCACGGGGCAGGGGAACCCGCAATGAGCAGTTCTTC. It codes for CASSPRGRGTRNEQFF.

The V and J genes are TRBV6-1 and TRBJ2-5, with unresolved D. Germline lookup yields CDR1 MNHNS and CDR2 SASEGT. The CDR3 loop spans 13 amino acids. The V and J ends lost 0 bases and 7 bases respectively, with 9 bases between them. This CDR3 reads CASSEASIGTQYF. The CDR3 DNA is TGTGCCAGCAGTGAAGCATCCATAGGGACCCAGTACTTC.

V and J are TRBV5-1 and TRBJ2-1; unclear D gene. Germline-derived CDR1 and CDR2 are SGHRS and YFSETQ. With 2 bases removed from V and 7 bases from J, the gap between germline ends came to 7 bases. The CDR3 runs to 12 residues. The DNA for the CDR3 is TGCGCCAGCAGCTTCCCTGAGAATGAGCAGTTCTTC. Its translation is CASSFPENEQFF.

The chain carries TRBV5-6 and TRBJ2-2, with D perhaps TRBD1 (6 bases). Germline V lookup: CDR1 SGHDT, CDR2 YYEEEE. The CDR3 consists of 17 residues. Trimming pared 1 base from V and 0 bases from J, leaving 13 bases between. This CDR3 is CASSLPGTPTNTGELFF. In DNA form, the CDR3 reads TGTGCCAGCAGCTTGCCTGGGACACCAACGAACACCGGGGAGCTGTTTTTT.

This rearrangement joins TRBV27 to TRBJ2-1; TRBD2 matches at 8 bases. The CDR3 length is 17 residues. The J segment lost 2 bases and the V segment lost 1 base, leaving 7 bases of the junction unmatched. CDR1 and CDR2 from the germline V gene are MNHEY and SMNVEV (reference sequence). The CDR3 sequence: CASSLWGSGSAYNEQFF. The DNA of the CDR3 is TGTGCCAGCAGTTTATGGGGAAGCGGGAGCGCCTACAATGAGCAGTTCTTC.

This chain's CDR3 is CCVDSGSSNTQYF. DNA for the CDR3: TGTTGCGTTGATAGCGGGAGCTCAAATACGCAGTATTTT. V gene TRBV30 combines with J gene TRBJ2-3; 9 nucleotides line up with TRBD2. Per the germline V gene, CDR1 is GTSNPN and CDR2 is SVGIG (reference sequence). The CDR3 runs to 13 residues.

On this clone: This CDR3 is also generated by other DNA sequences in the sample. V gene TRBV15 combines with J gene TRBJ2-5; 10 nucleotides align to TRBD1. Trimming took 0 bases from V and 5 from J; bases not matched to a gene: 6. The CDR3 runs 16 residues. From germline, CDR1 is LNHNV and CDR2 YYDKDF (reference sequence). The CDR3 nucleotides read TGTGCCACCAGCAGAGATAGGGGACAGGGGCGGGAGACCCAGTACTTC. Protein product: CATSRDRGQGRETQYF.

The DNA for the CDR3 is TGTGCCAGCAGCCCGACCTGGGAGGCCTACAATGAGCAGTTCTTC. Translating it yields CASSPTWEAYNEQFF. The rearrangement joins TRBV27 to TRBJ2-1; D possibly corresponds to TRBD2 (6 bases). Trimming took 6 bases from V and 2 from J, leaving 14 bases between them. The CDR3 contains 15 residues. Looked up from germline, CDR1 is MNHEY and CDR2 is SMNVEV (reference sequence).

This clone has more than one count but fewer than ten. V is TRBV10-3 and J is TRBJ2-5; 11 bases are a match to TRBD2. V trimming: 2 bases; J trimming: 2 bases; junction bases outside the gene matches: 10. The CDR3 is 18 residues long. The germline V gene encodes CDR1 ENHRY and CDR2 SYGVKD. The CDR3 coding sequence is TGTGCCATCAGTGAGGCACTAGCGGGAGTGGGTAGACAAGAGACCCAGTACTTC. Its translation: CAISEALAGVGRQETQYF.

The V and J genes are TRBV6-4 and TRBJ1-2; tentative D call: TRBD1 (6 bases). V lost 6 bases, J lost 8 bases, and 10 bases lay in between. CDR3 length: 11 amino acids. Per germline, CDR1 MRHNA and CDR2 SNTAGT. The CDR3 nucleotides are TGTGCCAGCAGCGGGGACACAGGCTACACCTTC. Amino acids: CASSGDTGYTF.

The CDR3 loop is CASSVAPDRGRDTQYF. CDR3 sequence (DNA): TGTGCCAGCAGCGTAGCGCCGGACAGGGGTCGGGATACGCAGTATTTT. This chain joins TRBV9 and TRBJ2-3; 9 nucleotides agree with TRBD1. CDR3 length: 16 residues. V was clipped by 0 bases and J by 6 bases; unmatched bases: 8. Germline-derived CDR1 and CDR2 are SGDLS and YYNGEE.

The rearrangement links TRBV25-1 to TRBJ2-3; maybe TRBD1 (6 bases). The V end lost 4 bases, the J end lost 9 bases, and 29 bases lay between the germline ends. CDR1 MGHDK and CDR2 SYGVNS come from the germline V gene. This CDR3 comprises 18 residues. CDR3 DNA sequence: TGTGCCAGCAGTGGAAGGACAGCCCGGGTTGTTTGGGATGAGACGCAGTATTTT. The encoded protein is CASSGRTARVVWDETQYF.

This chain joins TRBV30 and TRBJ2-5, with D unclear. CDR1 and CDR2 (germline): GTSNPN, SVGIG (reference sequence). The CDR3 sequence is 11 residues long. V lost 1 base and J lost 4, with 4 bases in between. Written as DNA, the CDR3 is TGTGCCTGGAGTGACCTAGAGACCCAGTACTTC. Its protein is CAWSDLETQYF.